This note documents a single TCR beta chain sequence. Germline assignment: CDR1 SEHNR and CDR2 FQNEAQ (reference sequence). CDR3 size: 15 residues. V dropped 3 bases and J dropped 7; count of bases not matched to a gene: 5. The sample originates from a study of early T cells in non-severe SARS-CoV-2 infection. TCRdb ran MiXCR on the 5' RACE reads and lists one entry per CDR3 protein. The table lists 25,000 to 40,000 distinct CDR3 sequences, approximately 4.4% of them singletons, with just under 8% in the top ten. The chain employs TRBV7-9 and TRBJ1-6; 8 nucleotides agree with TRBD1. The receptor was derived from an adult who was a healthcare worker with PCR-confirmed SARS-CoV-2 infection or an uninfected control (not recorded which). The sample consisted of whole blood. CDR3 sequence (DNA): TGTGCCAGCAGCTTGGCAGGGGGCAAGAATTCACCCCTCCACTTT. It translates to CASSLAGGKNSPLHF.